This TCR beta chain was recorded in a study of graft-versus-host responses after intestinal transplantation (TCRdb year 2021). With regard to the full study: The transplants that recipients received were multivisceral, liver-intestinal, or isolated intestinal. All recipients received anti-thymocyte globulin induction followed by maintenance tacrolimus and steroids for 3 to 4 years. Graft-versus-host and host-versus-graft alloreactive T cell clones were tracked in the graft, circulation and bone marrow after intestinal transplantation using bulk TCR-beta CDR3 sequencing. Alloreactive clones were identified by sequencing pre-transplant mixed lymphocyte reaction products and comparing these products with unstimulated pre-transplant donor and recipient T cells. The cohort enrolled about two dozen intestinal transplant recipients including one retransplant, and a few patients lacking pretransplant specimens were excluded. A peak of at least 4% donor T cells among recipient peripheral blood mononuclear cells was the definition used for donor T cell macrochimerism. Instead of going to the commercial service, samples from a few later patients were sequenced in-house on an Illumina MiSeq and processed with MiXCR.

Notes on this clone: What antigen it recognizes has not been identified. The sample holds no much larger clone one base away, and base qualities are not on file.

Results the study describes overall, beyond this receptor: Early after transplant, peak levels of circulating GvH clones were found to be associated with declines in HvG clones. The conclusions were limited by the relatively low number and heterogeneity of the intestinal transplant patients. GvH clones turned up in recipient bone marrow, with some appearing earlier in ileal mucosa or blood, a pattern consistent with an intestinal mucosal origin. In patients with donor T cell macrochimerism, the allografts had high GvH to HvG T cell clonal ratios.

This specimen's time point label, per the study, means: cells obtained before transplantation from donor or recipient. CD3+CD4+ and CD3+CD8+ populations were FACS-sorted from unstimulated pre-transplant donor and recipient cells taken from spleen or lymph nodes. The library was obtained by the immunoSEQ multiplex PCR assay. In most patients, genomic DNA was isolated using the Qiagen DNeasy Blood and Tissue Kit and sent frozen to Adaptive Biotechnologies for TCR sequencing. High-throughput TCR-beta CDR3 sequencing of genomic DNA from most patients was performed by Adaptive Biotechnologies. The authors processed their data as follows. Adaptive's ImmunoSEQ software supplied the TCR sequencing data for around 17 patients, while MiXCR and VDJtools were used to process a few other patients. CD4 versus CD8 sorting errors were corrected by removing sequences found in both subsets at a frequency ratio below 5:1. CDR3 nucleotide sequences shared between donor and recipient were removed because their origin could not be assigned. At least 2-fold expansion over unstimulated cells and a minimum CFSE-low frequency of 0.002% (template counts) or 0.001% (read counts) were required for clones to be classified as alloreactive. Clones were considered mappable if detected in sequenced pre-transplant spleen, lymph node, or MLR CFSE-low populations of the donor or recipient. Cumulative frequency of alloreactive clones was calculated as a percentage of all sequences weighted by copy number. TCRdb provides this immuneACCESS table in a form limited to in-frame rearrangements. Some clones are lacking; in checked studies, under half of them reflect an unresolved V gene, and why the rest are absent is not known. V, J and clone size derive from that table, while D and trimming were established from the DNA sequence. The sample data list more than 100,000 clones, and roughly 95% of these were observed just once. The leading ten clones occupy over 2.5% of the sample.

V drops 2 bases and J drops 7 bases, leaving 9 bases in between. According to the germline V gene (reference sequence), CDR1 reads LNHNV and CDR2 reads YYDKDF. The CDR3 runs 12 residues from the cysteine to the phenylalanine. Only the CDR3 DNA is retained, 36 bases long and in frame from the first base. The sequence joins TRBV15 to TRBJ2-7, with an unclear D gene assignment. This clonotype originated in a human donor who received an intestinal transplant. Sequenced here: unstimulated CD8+ T cells sorted from spleen or lymph node cells, sampled before intestinal transplant. The encoded CDR3 is CATSRYTGEQYF. The DNA sequence is given as TGTGCCACCAGCAGATACACTGGGGAGCAGTACTTC.